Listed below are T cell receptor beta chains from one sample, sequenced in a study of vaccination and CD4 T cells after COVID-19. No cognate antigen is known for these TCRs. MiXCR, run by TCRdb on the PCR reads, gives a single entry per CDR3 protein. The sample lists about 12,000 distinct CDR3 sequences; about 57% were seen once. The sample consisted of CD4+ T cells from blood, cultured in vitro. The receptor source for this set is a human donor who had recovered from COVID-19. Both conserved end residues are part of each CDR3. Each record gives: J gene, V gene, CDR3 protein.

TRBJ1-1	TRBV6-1	CASSDAGILNTEAFF
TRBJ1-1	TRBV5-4	CASSSRAQGNTEAFF
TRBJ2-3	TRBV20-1	CSAHGGLAGVGGTDTQYF
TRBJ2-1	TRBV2	CASSPDNYNEQFF
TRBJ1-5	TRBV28	CASLPGGRDNQPQHF
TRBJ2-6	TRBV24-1	CATSDSRGVSGANVLTF
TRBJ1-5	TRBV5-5	CASSLQYGRGYNQPQHF
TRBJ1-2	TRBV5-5	CASSGDNYGYTF
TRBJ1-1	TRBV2	CARRREIVGNTEAFF
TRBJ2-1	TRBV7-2	CASSFRSRNEQFF
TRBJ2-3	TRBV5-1	CASSRTSIPGGTDTQYF
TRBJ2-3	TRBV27	CASSFRRGGGTDTQYF
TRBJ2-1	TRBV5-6	CASREEGAGYNEQFF
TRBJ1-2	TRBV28	CASSLLGRTNYGYTF
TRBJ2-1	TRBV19	CASSTTGTGIYNEQFF
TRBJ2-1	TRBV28	CASSSPGTGGNEQFF
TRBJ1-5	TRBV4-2	CASSQTQGSYGGGNQPQHF
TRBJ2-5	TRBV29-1	CSVHLDRAGAETQYF
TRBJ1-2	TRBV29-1	CSVILRQRYTF
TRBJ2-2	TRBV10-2	CASSDRQLNTGELFF
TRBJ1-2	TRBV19	CASRANGVENYGYTF
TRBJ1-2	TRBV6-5	CASSYQGTGVQTNYGYTF
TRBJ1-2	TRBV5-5	CASSQTGTGGLGGYTF
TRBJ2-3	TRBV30	CAWALWGRTDTQYF
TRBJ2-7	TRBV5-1	CASSPLPQGGTYEQYF
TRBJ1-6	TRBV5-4	CASSLDPRDRGSSPLHF
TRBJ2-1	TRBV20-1	CSARDPGPRRDNEQFF
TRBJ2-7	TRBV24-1	CATSDPGRYEQYF
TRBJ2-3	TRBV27	CASSFRGSGGTTTDTQYF